What follows are 28 T cell receptor beta chains derived from one specimen sequenced in a study of blood T cell repertoires in COVID-19 (dated by TCRdb to about 2020). Library method: the immunoSEQ multiplex PCR assay. TCRdb stores this immuneACCESS table with in-frame sequences only. Part of the clones is absent; in the studies checked, under half of the shortfall reflects unresolved V genes, and no reason is known for the rest. The sample records about 310,000 clones, roughly 90% of which are singletons. About 1% of the sample comes from the top ten. The sample comprised peripheral blood. The receptors were sampled from a middle-aged woman with COVID-19, enrolled during active disease.

The chain employs TRBV29-1 and TRBJ2-2; D possibly corresponds to TRBD1 (5 bases). The CDR3 is 13 residues long. CDR1 and CDR2 from the germline V gene are SQVTM and ANQGSEA. V shed 6 bases and J shed 2 bases, with 10 bases lying between them. CDR3: CSVETVNTGELFF. The DNA of the CDR3 is TGCAGCGTAGAGACAGTCAACACCGGGGAGCTGTTTTTT.

The chain joins TRBV27 to TRBJ1-5; possibly TRBD1 for D (6 bases). The V gene lost 6 bases and the J gene lost 4 bases, with 19 bases spanning the gap. CDR1 MNHEY and CDR2 SMNVEV come from the germline V gene (reference sequence). The length of the CDR3 is 16 residues. The CDR3 is CASSHQKGQTNQPQHF. As DNA, the CDR3 is TGTGCCAGCAGCCATCAGAAAGGACAGACAAATCAGCCCCAGCATTTT.

The chain employs TRBV30 and TRBJ2-3; 9 nucleotides match TRBD1. With 3 bases clipped from V and 4 bases from J, the junction kept 8 bases outside the gene matches. The germline V gene encodes CDR1 GTSNPN and CDR2 SVGIG (reference sequence). The CDR3 totals 15 residues. CDR3 loop: CAWRRGTGSADTQYF. The CDR3 DNA sequence: TGTGCCTGGAGGCGAGGGACAGGGTCGGCAGATACGCAGTATTTT.

This clone was picked up one time. The J gene is TRBJ1-1, the V gene TRBV9; maybe TRBD1 (5 bases). The CDR3 covers 15 residues. Trimming cost V 0 bases and J 6 bases, with 15 bases left between them. Germline assignment: CDR1 SGDLS and CDR2 YYNGEE. The CDR3 bases are TGTGCCAGCAGCGTAGCGTCCTCAGGGATGGCTGAAGCTTTCTTT. Its translation is CASSVASSGMAEAFF.

The rearrangement uses TRBV27 and TRBJ2-2; 10 nucleotides line up with TRBD2. Germline CDR1 reads MNHEY; CDR2 reads SMNVEV (reference sequence). CDR3 size: 15 residues. J was trimmed by 4 bases and V by 3 bases; bases with no gene match: 2. In DNA form, the CDR3 reads TGTGCCAGCAGTTTTCTAGCGGGAGTCACCGGGGAGCTGTTTTTT. Translating it yields CASSFLAGVTGELFF.

The V and J genes are TRBV7-2 and TRBJ2-1; D may be TRBD1 (5 bases). The V end lost 4 bases, the J end lost 9 bases, and 22 bases lay between the germline ends. From germline, CDR1 is SGHTA and CDR2 FQGNSA. The CDR3 length is 16 residues. This CDR3 reads CASSSPGQGWVIEQFF. The CDR3, as DNA: TGTGCCAGCAGCTCCCCCGGGCAGGGCTGGGTTATTGAGCAGTTCTTC.

The chain recombines TRBV10-3 with TRBJ1-2; 10 bases align to TRBD1. V lost 0 bases to trimming and J lost 3 bases; unmatched junction nucleotides: 13. CDR3 size: 19 residues. CDR1 is ENHRY, CDR2 SYGVKD, per germline. In nucleotides, the CDR3 is TGTGCCATCAGTGAGTCATGGGACAGGGGAAGGGGGGTTCACTATGGCTACACCTTC. The encoded protein is CAISESWDRGRGVHYGYTF.

This sequence joins TRBV14 and TRBJ2-1; D is unclear. Trimming took 1 base from V and 8 from J, leaving 24 bases between them. From germline, CDR1 is SGHDN and CDR2 FVKESK. The CDR3 extends over 18 amino acids. CDR3 amino acids: CASSQVPWPGIYNYEQFF. The CDR3 nucleotides are TGTGCCAGCAGCCAAGTCCCTTGGCCGGGTATATACAATTATGAGCAGTTCTTC.

V usage is TRBV19 and J usage is TRBJ1-2, with D tentatively TRBD1 (6 bases). The germline gives CDR1 LNHDA, CDR2 SQIVND (reference sequence). CDR3 length: 13 residues. V lost 4 bases, J lost 4 bases, and 10 bases lay in between. The CDR3 region is CASSSRGPYGYTF. CDR3 coding DNA: TGTGCCAGTAGTAGCAGGGGCCCCTATGGCTACACCTTC.

The gene calls are TRBV27 and TRBJ2-2, with D possibly matching TRBD1 (5 bases). The germline V gene encodes CDR1 MNHEY and CDR2 SMNVEV (reference sequence). The CDR3 loop spans 15 amino acids. V was trimmed by 2 bases and J by 0 bases, leaving 7 bases between them. The CDR3 DNA is TGTGCCAGCAGTTTACAAGGGGCGAACACCGGGGAGCTGTTTTTT. It encodes CASSLQGANTGELFF.

The rearrangement links TRBV5-4 to TRBJ2-7; TRBD2 agrees at 9 bases. Germline CDR1 SGHNT, CDR2 YYREEE (reference sequence). The V gene end was trimmed by 4 bases and the J gene end by 5 bases; junction bases not matched to a gene: 19. CDR3 length: 18 residues. CDR3 in DNA: TGTGCCAGCAGCACCCCCCGGCGGGGGGGCTTTCAGGACGACGAGCAGTACTTC. It codes for CASSTPRRGGFQDDEQYF.

The chain uses TRBV29-1 and TRBJ2-3, with 11 nucleotides matching TRBD1. The germline V gene has CDR1 SQVTM and CDR2 ANQGSEA. The CDR3 consists of 14 residues. Unmatched junction bases numbered 7, after V lost 7 bases and J lost 4 bases. CDR3 amino acids: CSDTGTGGADTQYF. The DNA of the CDR3 is TGCAGCGACACCGGGACAGGGGGGGCAGATACGCAGTATTTT.

The gene calls are TRBV15 and TRBJ2-7, with 12 bases matching TRBD2. Looked up from germline, CDR1 is LNHNV and CDR2 is YYDKDF (reference sequence). This CDR3 is built from 15 residues. Trimming removed 0 bases from V and 7 bases from J; junction bases left unmatched: 4. The CDR3: CATSRDLLAGGEQYF. In nucleotides, the CDR3 is TGTGCCACCAGCAGAGATCTTCTAGCGGGAGGGGAGCAGTACTTC.

This chain uses TRBV21-1 with TRBJ1-2; the D call TRBD1 from the table was never checked on the DNA. TRBV21-1 is a pseudogene locus. There are 14 residues in the CDR3. The CDR3 sequence: CASSPAWQAYGYTF. As DNA, the CDR3 is TGTGCCAGCAGCCCTGCGTGGCAGGCCTATGGCTACACCTTC.

The V gene is TRBV5-1, the J gene TRBJ2-1, with TRBD2 matching 7 bases. Losses at the gene ends were 2 bases for V and 10 bases for J; bases not matched to a gene: 9. This CDR3 comprises 14 residues. Germline V gene sequence: CDR1 SGHRS, CDR2 YFSETQ. For the CDR3, the DNA is TGCGCCAGCAGCTTCCTAGCGGCCACCGGGGAGCAGTTCTTC. It translates to CASSFLAATGEQFF.

This chain links TRBV30 with TRBJ1-6; no clear D gene. Germline loops: CDR1 GTSNPN, CDR2 SVGIG (reference sequence). CDR3 size: 13 residues. V was clipped by 2 bases and J by 13 bases, with 15 bases between them. The CDR3 protein is CAWSSAGLGPLHF. CDR3 nucleotides: TGTGCCTGGAGTTCGGCGGGGTTGGGCCCCCTCCACTTT. Full variable domain (remainder filled in from reference TRBV30 and TRBJ1-6): SQTIHQWPATLVQPVGSPLSLECTVEGTSNPNLYWYRQAAGRGLQLLFYSVGIGQISSEVPQNLSASRPQDRQFILSSKKLLLSDSGFYLCAWSSAGLGPLHFGNGTRLTVT.

The V and J genes are TRBV5-4 and TRBJ1-1; possibly TRBD1 for D (6 bases). CDR3 length equals 15 residues. V was trimmed by 3 bases and J by 4 bases, leaving 16 bases between them. Germline V gives CDR1 SGHNT, CDR2 YYREEE (reference sequence). The CDR3 DNA is TGTGCCAGCAGCTCGGGTCCAGGGGAGGGCACTGAAGCTTTCTTT. Translating it yields CASSSGPGEGTEAFF. Combining the CDR3 with reference TRBV5-4 and TRBJ1-1 gives the whole variable domain ETGVTQSPTHLIKTRGQQVTLRCSSQSGHNTVSWYQQALGQGPQFIFQYYREEENGRGNFPPRFSGLQFPNYSSELNVNALELDDSALYLCASSSGPGEGTEAFFGQGTRLTVV.

The chain uses TRBV28 and TRBJ2-3; 10 bases align to TRBD2. With V trimmed by 10 bases and J by 3 bases, 10 bases remained unmatched. This CDR3 is 15 amino acids long. The germline V gene has CDR1 MDHEN and CDR2 SYDVKM. Written as DNA, the CDR3 is TGTGCCAACTCAAAGCTAGCGGGAGCAACAGATACGCAGTATTTT. It yields the protein CANSKLAGATDTQYF. Based on the CDR3 plus reference TRBV28 and TRBJ2-3, the full variable domain is DVKVTQSSRYLVKRTGEKVFLECVQDMDHENMFWYRQDPGLGLRLIYFSYDVKMKEKGDIPEGYSVSREKKERFSLILESASTNQTSMYLCANSKLAGATDTQYFGPGTRLTVL.

V gene TRBV7-9 combines with J gene TRBJ2-7; tentative D call: TRBD2 (5 bases). V shed 5 bases and J shed 5 bases, with 16 bases lying between them. CDR1 SEHNR and CDR2 FQNEAQ come from the germline V gene (reference sequence). The CDR3 extends over 14 amino acids. The CDR3 DNA sequence: TGTGCCAGCAGCCCCAGAGGGCCGAAGGACGAGCAGTACTTC. Translating gives CASSPRGPKDEQYF. Based on the CDR3 plus reference TRBV7-9 and TRBJ2-7, the full variable domain is DTGVSQNPRHKITKRGQNVTFRCDPISEHNRLYWYRQTLGQGPEFLTYFQNEAQLEKSRLLSDRFSAERPKGSFSTLEIQRTEQGDSAMYLCASSPRGPKDEQYFGPGTRLTVT.

The rearrangement links TRBV6-1 to TRBJ1-5; D remains ambiguous. The CDR3 runs to 15 residues. The germline gives CDR1 MNHNS, CDR2 SASEGT. V was trimmed by 4 bases and J by 2 bases, leaving 12 bases between them. The DNA of the CDR3 is TGTGCCAGCAGTGGAGCCCTCGGTGGCAATCAGCCCCAGCATTTT. Its translation: CASSGALGGNQPQHF.

This clone has only one observation. The chain couples TRBV3-1 (or the pseudogene TRBV3-2) to TRBJ1-2, with TRBD1 as a possible D gene (6 bases). This CDR3 contains 17 residues. Trimming stripped 0 bases from V and 7 bases from J, with 21 bases between. Per the germline V gene, CDR1 is LGHDT and CDR2 is YNNKEL (reference sequence). CDR3 DNA sequence: TGTGCCAGCAGCCAAGATCCTAGTCTGACAGGCGGTGGTGGCTACACCTTC. Protein: CASSQDPSLTGGGGYTF.

The rearrangement joins TRBV7-2 to TRBJ2-3; a possible D gene is TRBD1 (5 bases). Germline loops: CDR1 SGHTA, CDR2 FQGNSA. The V and J ends lost 3 bases and 3 bases respectively, with 10 bases between them. The CDR3 sequence is 14 residues long. The CDR3 loop is CASSFRVGTDTQYF. The CDR3 DNA follows: TGTGCCAGCAGCTTCAGGGTCGGTACAGATACGCAGTATTTT.

The chain is built from TRBV18 and TRBJ1-1; weak D call: TRBD1 (6 bases). The germline V gene encodes CDR1 KGHSH and CDR2 LQKENI. The length of the CDR3 is 14 residues. Trimming removed 5 bases at V and 1 base at J, with 11 bases between. Here the CDR3 reads CASSFSGQNTEAFF. The CDR3 DNA reads as TGTGCCAGCTCATTCTCGGGACAGAACACTGAAGCTTTCTTT.

This clone was observed once. The gene calls are TRBV9 and TRBJ2-5; D may be TRBD1 (6 bases). The V and J ends lost 0 bases and 1 base respectively, with 16 bases between them. CDR1 and CDR2 (germline): SGDLS, YYNGEE. This CDR3 region has 17 residues. Here the CDR3 DNA reads TGTGCCAGCAGCGTAGTCGGGACAACGAATGGCCAAGAGACCCAGTACTTC. It yields the protein CASSVVGTTNGQETQYF.

The chain couples TRBV7-8 to TRBJ2-2, with TRBD2 matching 9 bases. Losses at the gene ends were 0 bases for V and 5 bases for J; bases not matched to a gene: 1. The length of the CDR3 is 15 residues. Germline-derived CDR1 and CDR2 are SGHVS and FQNEAQ. The CDR3 protein is CASSLALAGTGELFF. The CDR3 DNA reads as TGTGCCAGCAGCTTAGCCCTAGCGGGGACCGGGGAGCTGTTTTTT.

This chain uses TRBV27 with TRBJ2-3; D gene uncertain. Germline V CDR1 and CDR2: MNHEY, SMNVEV (reference sequence). The CDR3 loop spans 15 amino acids. The V end was cut by 0 bases, the J end by 0 bases, with 7 bases between. The CDR3 reads CASSLSGDSTDTQYF. In DNA form, the CDR3 reads TGTGCCAGCAGTTTATCGGGCGACAGCACAGATACGCAGTATTTT.

This clone was counted a few times. This chain uses TRBV10-3 with TRBJ1-1, with no clear D. The V end lost 7 bases, the J end lost 7 bases, and 16 bases lay between the germline ends. The CDR3 is 13 residues long. CDR1 and CDR2 from the germline V gene are ENHRY and SYGVKD. CDR3 DNA sequence: TGTGCCATCACCGGGTCGACCAGAATTGAAGCTTTCTTT. It encodes CAITGSTRIEAFF.

The chain employs TRBV9 and TRBJ2-2, with 10 bases matching TRBD2. The CDR3 extends over 16 amino acids. Unmatched junction bases numbered 7, after V lost 0 bases and J lost 8 bases. The germline V gene encodes CDR1 SGDLS and CDR2 YYNGEE. DNA for the CDR3: TGTGCCAGCAGCGTAGCGGCTAGCGGGGGAGCAGGGGAGCTGTTTTTT. It is translated as CASSVAASGGAGELFF. Based on the CDR3 plus reference TRBV9 and TRBJ2-2, the full variable domain is DSGVTQTPKHLITATGQRVTLRCSPRSGDLSVYWYQQSLDQGLQFLIQYYNGEERAKGNILERFSAQQFPDLHSELNLSSLELGDSALYFCASSVAASGGAGELFFGEGSRLTVL.